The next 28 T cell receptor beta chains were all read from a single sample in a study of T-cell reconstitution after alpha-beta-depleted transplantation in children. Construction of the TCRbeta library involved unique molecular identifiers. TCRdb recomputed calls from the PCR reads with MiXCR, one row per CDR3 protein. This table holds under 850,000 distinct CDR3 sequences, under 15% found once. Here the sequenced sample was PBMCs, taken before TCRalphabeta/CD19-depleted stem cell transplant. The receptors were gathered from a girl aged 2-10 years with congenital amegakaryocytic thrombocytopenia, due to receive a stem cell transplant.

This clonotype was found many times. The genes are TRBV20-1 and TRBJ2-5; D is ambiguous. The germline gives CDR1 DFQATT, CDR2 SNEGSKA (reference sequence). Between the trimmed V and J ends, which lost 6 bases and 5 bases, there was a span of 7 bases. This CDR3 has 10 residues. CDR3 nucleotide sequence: TGCAGTGCCCTCGGTGAGACCCAGTACTTC. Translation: CSALGETQYF.

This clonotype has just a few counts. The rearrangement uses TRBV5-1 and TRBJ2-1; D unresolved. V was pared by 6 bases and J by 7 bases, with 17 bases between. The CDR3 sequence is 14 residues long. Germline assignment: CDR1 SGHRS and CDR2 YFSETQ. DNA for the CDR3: TGCGCCAGCACCCCTGGGGATTCCGCGAATGAGCAGTTCTTC. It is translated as CASTPGDSANEQFF. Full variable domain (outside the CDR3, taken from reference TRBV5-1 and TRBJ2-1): KAGVTQTPRYLIKTRGQQVTLSCSPISGHRSVSWYQQTPGQGLQFLFEYFSETQRNKGNFPGRFSGRQFSNSRSEMNVSTLELGDSALYLCASTPGDSANEQFFGPGTRLTVL.

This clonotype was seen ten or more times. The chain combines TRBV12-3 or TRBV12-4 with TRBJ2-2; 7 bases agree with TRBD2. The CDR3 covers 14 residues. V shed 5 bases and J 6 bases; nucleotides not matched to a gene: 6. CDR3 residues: CASSQQGGAGELFF. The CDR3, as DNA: TGTGCCAGCAGTCAGCAGGGAGGGGCCGGGGAGCTGTTTTTT.

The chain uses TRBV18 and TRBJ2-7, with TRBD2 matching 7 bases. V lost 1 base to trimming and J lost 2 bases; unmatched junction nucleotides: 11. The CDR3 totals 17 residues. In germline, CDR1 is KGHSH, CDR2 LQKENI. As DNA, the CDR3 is TGTGCCAGCTCACCACTTCCATCCGGGGGAGGGACCTACGAGCAGTACTTC. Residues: CASSPLPSGGGTYEQYF.

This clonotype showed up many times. The CDR3 region has the DNA TGCAGCCTCGTTCGTGGGAGCAGCACAGATACGCAGTATTTT. It translates to CSLVRGSSTDTQYF. The chain carries TRBV29-1 and TRBJ2-3; D is perhaps TRBD2 (5 bases). The CDR3 spans 14 residues. Germline V gene lookup returns CDR1 SQVTM and CDR2 ANQGSEA. The V and J ends lost 8 bases and 0 bases respectively, with 15 bases between them.

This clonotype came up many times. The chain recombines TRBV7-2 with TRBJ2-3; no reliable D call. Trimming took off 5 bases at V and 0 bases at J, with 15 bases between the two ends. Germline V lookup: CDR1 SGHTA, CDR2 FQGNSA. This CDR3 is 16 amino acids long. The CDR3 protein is CASSVPLPHSTDTQYF. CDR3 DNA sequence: TGTGCCAGCAGCGTGCCACTACCCCATAGCACAGATACGCAGTATTTT.

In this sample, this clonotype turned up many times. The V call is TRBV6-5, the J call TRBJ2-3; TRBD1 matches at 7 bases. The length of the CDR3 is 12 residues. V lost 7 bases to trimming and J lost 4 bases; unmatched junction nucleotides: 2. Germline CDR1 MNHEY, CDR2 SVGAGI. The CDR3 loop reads CASKTGADTQYF. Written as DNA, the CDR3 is TGTGCCAGCAAAACAGGGGCAGATACGCAGTATTTT.

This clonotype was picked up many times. The CDR3 here is CSARDIGTGGRKSSYNEQFF. CDR3 coding DNA: TGCAGTGCTAGAGATATTGGGACAGGGGGCCGTAAGAGCTCCTACAATGAGCAGTTCTTC. This chain uses TRBV20-1 with TRBJ2-1; 12 bases match TRBD1. CDR1 DFQATT and CDR2 SNEGSKA come from the germline V gene (reference sequence). There are 20 residues in the CDR3. The V segment lost 0 bases and the J segment 0 bases; nucleotides outside the gene matches: 12.

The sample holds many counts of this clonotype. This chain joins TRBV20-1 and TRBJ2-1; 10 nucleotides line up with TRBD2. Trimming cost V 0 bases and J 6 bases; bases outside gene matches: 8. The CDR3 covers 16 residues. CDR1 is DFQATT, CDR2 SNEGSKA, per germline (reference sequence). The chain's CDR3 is CSARDPASGSPNEQFF. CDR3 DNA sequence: TGCAGTGCTAGAGATCCGGCTAGCGGGAGTCCCAATGAGCAGTTCTTC.

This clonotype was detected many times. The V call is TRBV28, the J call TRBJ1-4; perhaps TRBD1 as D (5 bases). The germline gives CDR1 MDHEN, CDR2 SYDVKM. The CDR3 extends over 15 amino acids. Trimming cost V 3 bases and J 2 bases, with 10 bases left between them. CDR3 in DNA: TGTGCCAGCAGTTTCCAACAGGTTACTAATGAAAAACTGTTTTTT. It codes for CASSFQQVTNEKLFF. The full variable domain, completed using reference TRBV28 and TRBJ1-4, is DVKVTQSSRYLVKRTGEKVFLECVQDMDHENMFWYRQDPGLGLRLIYFSYDVKMKEKGDIPEGYSVSREKKERFSLILESASTNQTSMYLCASSFQQVTNEKLFFGSGTQLSVL.

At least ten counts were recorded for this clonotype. The CDR3 sequence: CASSLSGTNYNEQFF. As DNA, the CDR3 is TGCGCCAGCAGCTTGAGCGGGACTAACTACAATGAGCAGTTCTTC. The rearrangement links TRBV5-1 to TRBJ2-1, with TRBD2 matching over 7 bases. The CDR3 is 15 amino acids. CDR1 is SGHRS, CDR2 YFSETQ, per germline. J gave up 3 bases and V 1 base, and 4 bases lay outside the gene matches.

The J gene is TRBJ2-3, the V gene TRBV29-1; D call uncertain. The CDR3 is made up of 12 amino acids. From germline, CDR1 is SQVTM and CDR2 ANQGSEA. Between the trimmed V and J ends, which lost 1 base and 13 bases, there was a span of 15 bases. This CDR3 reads CSVEVQDLWEYF. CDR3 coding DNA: TGCAGCGTTGAAGTGCAGGACCTATGGGAGTATTTT.

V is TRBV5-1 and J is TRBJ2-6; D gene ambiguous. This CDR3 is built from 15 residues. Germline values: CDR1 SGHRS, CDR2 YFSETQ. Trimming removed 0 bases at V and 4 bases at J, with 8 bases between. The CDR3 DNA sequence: TGCGCCAGCAGCTTGGAAGTGGTGGGGGCCAACGTCCTGACTTTC. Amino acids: CASSLEVVGANVLTF.

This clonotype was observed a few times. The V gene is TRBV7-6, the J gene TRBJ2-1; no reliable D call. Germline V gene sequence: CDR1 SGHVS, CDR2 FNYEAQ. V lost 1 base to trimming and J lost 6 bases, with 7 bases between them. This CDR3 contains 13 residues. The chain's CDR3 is CASSLGESNEQFF. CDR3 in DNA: TGTGCCAGCAGCTTAGGAGAAAGCAATGAGCAGTTCTTC.

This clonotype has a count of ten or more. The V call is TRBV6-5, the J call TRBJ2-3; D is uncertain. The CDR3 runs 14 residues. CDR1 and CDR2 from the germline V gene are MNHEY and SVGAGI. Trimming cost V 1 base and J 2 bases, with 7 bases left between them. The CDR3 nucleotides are TGTGCCAGCAGTTACTGGGCTGTCACAGATACGCAGTATTTT. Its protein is CASSYWAVTDTQYF.

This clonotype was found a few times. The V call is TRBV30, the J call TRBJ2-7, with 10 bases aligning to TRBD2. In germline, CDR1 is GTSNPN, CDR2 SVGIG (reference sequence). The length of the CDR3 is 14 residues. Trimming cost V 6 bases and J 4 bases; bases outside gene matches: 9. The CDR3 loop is CACTEREGRYEQYF. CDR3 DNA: TGTGCCTGTACCGAGCGGGAGGGCCGGTACGAGCAGTACTTC.

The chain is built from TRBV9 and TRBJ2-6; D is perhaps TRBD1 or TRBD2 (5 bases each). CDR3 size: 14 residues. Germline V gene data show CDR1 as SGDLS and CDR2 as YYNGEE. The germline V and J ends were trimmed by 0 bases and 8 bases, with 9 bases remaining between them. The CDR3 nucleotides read TGTGCCAGCAGCGTAGGGGGGTCCTCCAACGTCCTGACTTTC. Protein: CASSVGGSSNVLTF.

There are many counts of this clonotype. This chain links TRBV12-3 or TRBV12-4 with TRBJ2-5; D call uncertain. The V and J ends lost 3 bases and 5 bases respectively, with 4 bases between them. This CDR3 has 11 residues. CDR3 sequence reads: CASSFRETQYF. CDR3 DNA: TGTGCCAGCAGTTTTCGGGAGACCCAGTACTTC.

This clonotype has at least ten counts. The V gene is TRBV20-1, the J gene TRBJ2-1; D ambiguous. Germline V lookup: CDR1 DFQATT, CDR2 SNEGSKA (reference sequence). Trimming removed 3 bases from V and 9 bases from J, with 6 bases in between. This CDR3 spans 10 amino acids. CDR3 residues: CSARFGEQFF. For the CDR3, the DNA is TGCAGTGCTAGGTTTGGTGAGCAGTTCTTC.

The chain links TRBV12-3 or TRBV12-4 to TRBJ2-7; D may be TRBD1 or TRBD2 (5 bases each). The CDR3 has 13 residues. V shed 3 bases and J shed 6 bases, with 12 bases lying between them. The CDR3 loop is CASSLRGEGEQYF. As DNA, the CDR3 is TGTGCCAGCAGTTTGAGGGGTGAGGGCGAGCAGTACTTC.

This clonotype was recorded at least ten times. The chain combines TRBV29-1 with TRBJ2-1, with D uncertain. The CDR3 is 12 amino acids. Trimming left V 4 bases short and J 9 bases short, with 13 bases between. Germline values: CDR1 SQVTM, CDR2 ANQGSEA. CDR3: CSVGGNTPEQFF. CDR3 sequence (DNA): TGCAGCGTTGGTGGGAATACCCCTGAGCAGTTCTTC.

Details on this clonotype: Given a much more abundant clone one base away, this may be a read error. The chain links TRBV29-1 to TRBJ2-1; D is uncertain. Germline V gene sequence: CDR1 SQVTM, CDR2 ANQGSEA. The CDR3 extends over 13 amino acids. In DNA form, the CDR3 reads TGCAGCGTTGTGCCCGTAAGTACGAATGAGCAGCTCTTC. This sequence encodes CSVVPVSTNEQLF.

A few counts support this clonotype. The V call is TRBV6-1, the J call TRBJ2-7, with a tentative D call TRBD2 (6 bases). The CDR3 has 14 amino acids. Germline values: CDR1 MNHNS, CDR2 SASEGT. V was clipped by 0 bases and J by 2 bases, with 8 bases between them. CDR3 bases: TGTGCCAGCAGTGAAGCTAGCGGAACCTACGAGCAGTACTTC. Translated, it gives CASSEASGTYEQYF.

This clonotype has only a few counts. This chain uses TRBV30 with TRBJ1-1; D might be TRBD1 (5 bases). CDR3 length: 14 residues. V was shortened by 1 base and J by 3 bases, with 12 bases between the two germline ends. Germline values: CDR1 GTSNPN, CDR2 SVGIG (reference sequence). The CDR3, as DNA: TGTGCCTGGAGTGCCAGGACATCGGACACTGAAGCTTTCTTT. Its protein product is CAWSARTSDTEAFF.

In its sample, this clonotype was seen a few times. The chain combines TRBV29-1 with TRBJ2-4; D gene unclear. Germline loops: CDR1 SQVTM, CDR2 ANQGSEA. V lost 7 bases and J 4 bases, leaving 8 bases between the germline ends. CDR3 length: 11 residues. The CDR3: CSGKEKNIQYF. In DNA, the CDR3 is TGCAGCGGCAAAGAAAAAAACATTCAGTACTTC.

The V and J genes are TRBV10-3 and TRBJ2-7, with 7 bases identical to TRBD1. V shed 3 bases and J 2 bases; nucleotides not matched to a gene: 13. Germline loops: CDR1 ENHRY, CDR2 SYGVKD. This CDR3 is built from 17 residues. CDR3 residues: CAISDPGSSQGAYEQYF. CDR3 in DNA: TGTGCCATCAGTGACCCGGGTTCTAGTCAGGGGGCCTACGAGCAGTACTTC.

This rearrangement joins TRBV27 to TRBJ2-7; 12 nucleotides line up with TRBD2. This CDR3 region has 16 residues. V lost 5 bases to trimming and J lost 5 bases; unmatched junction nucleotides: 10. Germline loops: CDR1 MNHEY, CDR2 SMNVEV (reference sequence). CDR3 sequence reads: CASSPLAGGPRNEQYF. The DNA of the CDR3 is TGTGCCAGCAGTCCTCTAGCGGGAGGGCCTAGGAACGAGCAGTACTTC.

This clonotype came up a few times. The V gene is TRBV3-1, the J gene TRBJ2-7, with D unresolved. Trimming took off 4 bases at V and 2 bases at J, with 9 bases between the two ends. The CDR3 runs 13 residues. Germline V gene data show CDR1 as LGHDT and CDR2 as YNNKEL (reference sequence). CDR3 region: CASSRKPPYEQYF. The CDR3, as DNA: TGTGCCAGCAGCCGAAAACCTCCCTACGAGCAGTACTTC.